These 20 T cell receptor beta chains originate from one sample sequenced in a study of T cells in Graves' hyperthyroidism and ophthalmopathy. TCR beta CDR3 regions were amplified from RNA. RT-PCR in the first round (using the HTBI primer set) targeted the TCR CDR3. TCRdb independently ran MiXCR on the multiplex PCR reads; one entry per CDR3 protein. The table has hundreds of thousands of distinct CDR3 sequences, about 14% seen once. Sequencing was done on a sample of blood. The receptors stem from a woman aged 45 to 65 with Graves' ophthalmopathy.

This clonotype appeared many times. The gene calls are TRBV20-1 and TRBJ2-1, with D maybe TRBD2 (5 bases). Per germline, CDR1 DFQATT and CDR2 SNEGSKA (reference sequence). The CDR3 runs 15 residues. Trimming took off 3 bases at V and 4 bases at J, with 16 bases between the two ends. Written as DNA, the CDR3 is TGCAGTGCTAGGGAGGTGGCGAACCCGTACAATGAGCAGTTCTTC. Amino acids: CSAREVANPYNEQFF.

The table lists this clonotype with many counts. The J gene is TRBJ1-1, the V gene TRBV7-3, with a weak D call TRBD1 (6 bases). The germline V gene has CDR1 SGHTA and CDR2 FQGTGA. The CDR3 is made up of 14 amino acids. V shed 1 base and J shed 4 bases, with 10 bases lying between them. This CDR3 is CASSLIGGTTEAFF. The CDR3 DNA is TGTGCCAGCAGCTTAATTGGGGGCACCACTGAAGCTTTCTTT.

This clonotype was found a few times. The gene calls are TRBV20-1 and TRBJ2-3; tentative D call: TRBD2 (6 bases). Germline values: CDR1 DFQATT, CDR2 SNEGSKA (reference sequence). The CDR3 spans 15 residues. V lost 5 bases and J lost 2, with 17 bases in between. The DNA of the CDR3 is TGCAGTGCTGAGTGGGATCGCGGGAACACAGATACGCAGTATTTT. Amino acid sequence: CSAEWDRGNTDTQYF.

At least ten counts were recorded for this clonotype. The J gene is TRBJ1-5, the V gene TRBV12-3 or TRBV12-4, with D maybe TRBD1 (5 bases). V dropped 5 bases and J dropped 4 bases, with 12 bases sitting between them. The CDR3 totals 14 residues. This chain's CDR3 is CASSPQGLNQPQHF. The CDR3 DNA follows: TGTGCCAGCAGTCCCCAGGGTCTTAATCAGCCCCAGCATTTT.

This clonotype has a handful of counts. J is TRBJ2-1 and V is TRBV28; D might be TRBD2 (6 bases). The CDR3 has 12 amino acids. The V end was cut by 11 bases, the J end by 0 bases, with 8 bases between. CDR1 and CDR2 (germline): MDHEN, SYDVKM. DNA for the CDR3: TGTGCCGGCGGGATCTCCTACAATGAGCAGTTCTTC. Protein sequence: CAGGISYNEQFF.

This clonotype was counted ten times or more. The chain employs TRBV6-1 and TRBJ2-2; a possible D gene is TRBD1 (6 bases). The CDR3 length is 16 residues. Germline CDR1 and CDR2: MNHNS and SASEGT. V was shortened by 1 base and J by 0 bases, with 9 bases between the two germline ends. In DNA, the CDR3 is TGTGCCAGCAGTGAAGGGGCAGGGGCGAACACCGGGGAGCTGTTTTTT. Protein product: CASSEGAGANTGELFF.

Ten or more counts support this clonotype. The chain has TRBV28 and TRBJ2-4; no clear D. V lost 2 bases and J 1 base, leaving 6 bases between the germline ends. The CDR3 length is 14 residues. CDR1 is MDHEN and CDR2 is SYDVKM in the germline V gene. The CDR3 reads CASSLGMAKNIQYF. The CDR3 DNA reads as TGTGCCAGCAGTTTAGGTATGGCCAAAAACATTCAGTACTTC. Complete variable domain (other parts from reference TRBV28 and TRBJ2-4): DVKVTQSSRYLVKRTGEKVFLECVQDMDHENMFWYRQDPGLGLRLIYFSYDVKMKEKGDIPEGYSVSREKKERFSLILESASTNQTSMYLCASSLGMAKNIQYFGAGTRLSVL.

At least ten counts were recorded for this clonotype. CDR3: CASSPTGGGQPQHF. CDR3 coding DNA: TGTGCCAGCAGCCCGACAGGGGGCGGTCAGCCCCAGCATTTT. The rearrangement joins TRBV12-3 or TRBV12-4 to TRBJ1-5, with TRBD1 identical over 10 bases. Trimming cost V 6 bases and J 6 bases; bases outside gene matches: 5. The CDR3 has 14 amino acids.

This clonotype was seen a few times. This may come from a read error, since a much larger clone is one base off. The chain recombines TRBV28 with TRBJ2-1, with a possible D match to TRBD1 (5 bases). Trimming took 9 bases from V and 7 from J, leaving 22 bases between them. CDR3 length: 15 residues. Germline CDR1 is MDHEN and CDR2 is SYDVKM. CDR3 DNA: TGTGCCAGGAGCCCCCCGGGCAGGGCAGGTAATGAGCAGTTCTTC. Translated: CARSPPGRAGNEQFF.

This clonotype was detected many times. The rearrangement links TRBV6-2 or TRBV6-3 to TRBJ1-2; TRBD1 matches at 8 bases. V shed 6 bases and J 2 bases; nucleotides not matched to a gene: 2. This CDR3 contains 13 residues. In germline, CDR1 is MNHEY, CDR2 SVGEGT. The CDR3 sequence is CASRRQGNYGYTF. DNA for the CDR3: TGTGCCAGCAGACGACAGGGGAACTATGGCTACACCTTC.

The table lists this clonotype with a few counts. J is TRBJ1-4 and V is TRBV6-1; D is perhaps TRBD1 (5 bases). The CDR3 extends over 15 amino acids. Germline V CDR1 and CDR2: MNHNS, SASEGT. The V end lost 6 bases, the J end lost 12 bases, and 23 bases lay between the germline ends. The DNA for the CDR3 is TGTGCCAGCAGCTGGGGCCCCCGACCCCGGGCCCAACTGTTTTTT. Amino acids: CASSWGPRPRAQLFF.

This clonotype was seen ten or more times. This chain uses TRBV6-2 or TRBV6-3 with TRBJ1-1; 9 bases are a match to TRBD1. Germline trimming cut 5 bases from V and 7 bases from J; bases unmatched to any gene: 8. The CDR3 contains 14 residues. Germline values: CDR1 MNHEY, CDR2 SVGEGT. The CDR3 is CASSPDRGTLEAFF. DNA of the CDR3: TGTGCCAGCAGTCCTGACAGGGGGACCCTTGAAGCTTTCTTT.

This clonotype was observed at least ten times. The chain is built from TRBV7-8 and TRBJ1-1; D possibly corresponds to TRBD1 (6 bases). The germline V gene encodes CDR1 SGHVS and CDR2 FQNEAQ. V lost 5 bases and J 3 bases, leaving 10 bases between the germline ends. This CDR3 has 13 amino acids. The CDR3 DNA follows: TGTGCCAGCAGCATAGGACAGTACACTGAAGCTTTCTTT. It codes for CASSIGQYTEAFF.

The CDR3 coding sequence is TGCGCCAGCAGCTGGGGGACTAGCGGGGGCCGGTTCTTC. Its translation is CASSWGTSGGRFF. V and J are TRBV5-1 and TRBJ2-1; the match to TRBD2 covers 14 bases. CDR1 is SGHRS, CDR2 YFSETQ, per germline. The CDR3 consists of 13 residues. With 3 bases clipped from V and 15 bases from J, the junction kept 5 bases outside the gene matches.

V is TRBV5-1 and J is TRBJ2-3; 10 bases are shared with TRBD1. The CDR3 loop spans 15 amino acids. Losses at the gene ends were 5 bases for V and 6 bases for J; bases not matched to a gene: 9. Germline V gene sequence: CDR1 SGHRS, CDR2 YFSETQ. CDR3 loop: CASRPGQGPGDTQYF. Written as DNA, the CDR3 is TGCGCCAGCAGACCGGGACAGGGGCCCGGGGATACGCAGTATTTT.

This clonotype was counted at least ten times. The chain joins TRBV20-1 to TRBJ1-5; D is uncertain. Trimming removed 6 bases at V and 0 bases at J, with 15 bases between. There are 15 residues in the CDR3. CDR1 DFQATT and CDR2 SNEGSKA come from the germline V gene (reference sequence). CDR3 loop: CSANSRQASNQPQHF. The CDR3 DNA reads as TGCAGTGCCAATAGCCGGCAGGCTAGCAATCAGCCCCAGCATTTT.

Many counts were recorded for this clonotype. This sequence joins TRBV11-1 and TRBJ2-1, with 8 bases fitting TRBD1. V trimming: 5 bases; J trimming: 6 bases; junction bases outside the gene matches: 6. This CDR3 contains 14 residues. CDR1 and CDR2 (germline): SGHAT, FQDESV (reference sequence). In nucleotides, the CDR3 is TGTGCCAGCAGCCCCCAGGGGGCTAGCAATGAGCAGTTCTTC. Its translation: CASSPQGASNEQFF.

This chain uses TRBV18 with TRBJ2-7; possibly TRBD1 for D (5 bases). CDR1 is KGHSH and CDR2 is LQKENI in the germline V gene. The CDR3 has 13 amino acids. V was clipped by 2 bases and J by 4 bases, with 9 bases between them. Here the CDR3 reads CASSPGAEYEQYF. Here the CDR3 DNA reads TGTGCCAGCTCACCAGGGGCCGAGTACGAGCAGTACTTC.

The chain carries TRBV5-1 and TRBJ2-3; 10 nucleotides agree with TRBD2. This CDR3 spans 15 amino acids. The germline CDR1 and CDR2 sequences are SGHRS and YFSETQ. The J segment lost 5 bases and the V segment lost 3 bases, leaving 6 bases of the junction unmatched. CDR3 sequence: CASSSAGGPEDTQYF. CDR3 DNA sequence: TGCGCCAGCAGCTCAGCGGGAGGGCCTGAAGATACGCAGTATTTT.

The rearrangement joins TRBV6-1 to TRBJ2-1; the match to TRBD2 covers 7 bases. V dropped 4 bases and J dropped 1; count of bases not matched to a gene: 16. The CDR3 consists of 19 residues. Looked up from germline, CDR1 is MNHNS and CDR2 is SASEGT. The CDR3 nucleotides are TGTGCCAGCAGTGCTTCCGGGACCCCGCTAGCGGTGTCCTACAATGAGCAGTTCTTC. Protein product: CASSASGTPLAVSYNEQFF.